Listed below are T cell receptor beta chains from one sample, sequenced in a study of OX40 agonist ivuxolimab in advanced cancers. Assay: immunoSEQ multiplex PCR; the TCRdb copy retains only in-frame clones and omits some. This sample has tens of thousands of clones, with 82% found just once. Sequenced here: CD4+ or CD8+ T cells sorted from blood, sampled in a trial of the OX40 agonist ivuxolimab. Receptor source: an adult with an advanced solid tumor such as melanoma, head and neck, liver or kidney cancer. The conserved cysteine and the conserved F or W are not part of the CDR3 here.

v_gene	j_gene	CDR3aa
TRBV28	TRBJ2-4	ASSPGRSLAKNIQY
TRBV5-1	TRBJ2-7	ASSSGLAGGPSGYEQY
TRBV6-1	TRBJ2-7	ASSEGGSREY
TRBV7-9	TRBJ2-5	ASSLVGAETQY
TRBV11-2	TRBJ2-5	ASRRQETQY
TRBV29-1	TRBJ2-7	SVEGSVSEQY
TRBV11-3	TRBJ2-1	ASSLDPAELNEQF
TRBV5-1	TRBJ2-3	ASSLGTSTDTQY
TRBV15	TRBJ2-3	ATSRGQFTDTQY
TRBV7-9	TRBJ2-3	ASSQGQGGTDTQY